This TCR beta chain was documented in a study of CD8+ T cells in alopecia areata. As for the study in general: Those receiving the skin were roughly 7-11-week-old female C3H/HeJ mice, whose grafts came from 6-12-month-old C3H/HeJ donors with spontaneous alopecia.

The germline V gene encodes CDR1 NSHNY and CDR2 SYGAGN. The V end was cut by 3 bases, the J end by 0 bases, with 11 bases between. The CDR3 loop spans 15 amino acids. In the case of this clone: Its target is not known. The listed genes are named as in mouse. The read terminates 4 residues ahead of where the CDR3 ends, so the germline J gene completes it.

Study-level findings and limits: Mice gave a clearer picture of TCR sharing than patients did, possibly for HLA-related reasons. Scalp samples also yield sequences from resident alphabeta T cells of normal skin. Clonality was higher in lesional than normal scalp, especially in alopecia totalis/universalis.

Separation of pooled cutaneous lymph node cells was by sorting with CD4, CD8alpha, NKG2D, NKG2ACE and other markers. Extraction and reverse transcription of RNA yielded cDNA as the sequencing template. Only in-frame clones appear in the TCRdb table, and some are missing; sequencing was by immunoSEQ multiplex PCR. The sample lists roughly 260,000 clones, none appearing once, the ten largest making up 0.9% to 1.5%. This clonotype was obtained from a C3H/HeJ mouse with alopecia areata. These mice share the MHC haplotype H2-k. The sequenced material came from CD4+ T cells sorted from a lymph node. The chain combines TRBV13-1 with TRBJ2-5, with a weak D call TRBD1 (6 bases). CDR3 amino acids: CASSAPGTNQDTQYF. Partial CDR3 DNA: TGTGCCAGCAGTGCACCCGGGACAAACCAAGAC.